This T cell receptor (beta chain) was sequenced during a study of T cells expressing NK-cell markers. TCRdb reanalyzed the 5' RACE reads and collapses them to one entry per CDR3 protein, without DNA. This sample's table reports about 380,000 distinct CDR3 sequences. The CDR3 has 14 residues. The germline V gene encodes CDR1 SGHRS and CDR2 YFSETQ. The sequence came from a man aged 18-70 years in good health. Sequencing was performed on blood T cells: a sorted CD56 or NKG2C T cell subset, CD4+ or CD8+ T cells, or bulk PBMC T cells (not recorded which). This chain links TRBV5-1 with TRBJ2-7; the TCRdb D gene call, TRBD2, has no DNA to confirm it. The CDR3 region is CASSFGRVTYEQYF.